This passage covers 32 T cell receptor beta chains from one sample sequenced in a study of T cells in Graves' hyperthyroidism and ophthalmopathy. Amplification of TCR beta CDR3 regions used RNA as the template. First-round RT-PCR targeting the TCR CDR3 was performed with the HTBI primer set. TCRdb independently ran MiXCR on the multiplex PCR reads; one entry per CDR3 protein. The sample includes 300,000 to 400,000 distinct CDR3 sequences, over 11% of them seen just once. Sequences were obtained from blood. The origin of the receptors is a woman aged 55-75 years with Graves' hyperthyroidism.

This clonotype was seen repeatedly, ten times or more. The V and J genes are TRBV11-3 and TRBJ2-1, with 14 positions matching TRBD2. This CDR3 is built from 15 residues. V shed 5 bases, J shed 8 bases, and the junction held 5 bases outside the gene matches. CDR1 is SGHNT, CDR2 YENEEA, per germline. The DNA of the CDR3 is TGTGCCAGCAGCCCGAGGACTAGCGGGAGGTATGAGCAGTTCTTC. It translates to CASSPRTSGRYEQFF.

This clonotype showed up just a few times. The chain recombines TRBV7-9 with TRBJ2-1, with TRBD2 matching over 13 bases. V lost 5 bases, J lost 6 bases, and 10 bases stayed unmatched. This CDR3 spans 17 amino acids. Germline loops: CDR1 SEHNR, CDR2 FQNEAQ (reference sequence). CDR3 protein: CASSRTSGSRGVNEQFF. CDR3 sequence (DNA): TGTGCCAGCAGCCGGACTAGCGGGAGTAGGGGGGTCAATGAGCAGTTCTTC.

This clonotype was counted ten times or more. CDR3: CASSPGTSYLEQFF. DNA for the CDR3: TGTGCCAGCAGTCCCGGGACTAGCTATCTTGAGCAGTTCTTC. The gene calls are TRBV12-3 or TRBV12-4 and TRBJ2-1; TRBD2 matches at 9 bases. The CDR3 is 14 amino acids. The J segment lost 9 bases and the V segment lost 5 bases, leaving 8 bases of the junction unmatched.

The chain links TRBV4-2 to TRBJ2-3; 7 bases line up with TRBD2. With 0 bases clipped from V and 6 bases from J, the junction kept 15 bases outside the gene matches. Looked up from germline, CDR1 is LGHNA and CDR2 is YNFKEQ. The CDR3 loop spans 18 amino acids. CDR3 bases: TGTGCCAGCAGCCAAGATCTTGGAACTAGCGCTATGGGGGATACGCAGTATTTT. Its translation is CASSQDLGTSAMGDTQYF.

In this sample, this clonotype turned up many times. This chain uses TRBV7-9 with TRBJ1-2; tentative D call: TRBD1 (6 bases). In germline, CDR1 is SEHNR, CDR2 FQNEAQ (reference sequence). Trimming left V 3 bases short and J 6 bases short, with 20 bases between. This CDR3 spans 16 amino acids. The CDR3 coding sequence is TGTGCCAGCAGCTTCGGGGGGGCGCTGGGAGAGGATGGCTACACCTTC. This sequence encodes CASSFGGALGEDGYTF.

The chain uses TRBV14 and TRBJ2-2, with a weak D call TRBD1 (6 bases). This CDR3 has 17 residues. Per germline, CDR1 SGHDN and CDR2 FVKESK. The ends were cut back, 4 bases at V and 5 bases at J, with 20 bases in the middle. CDR3: CASSPEAQGLRTGELFF. CDR3 in DNA: TGTGCCAGCAGCCCCGAGGCCCAGGGGCTGAGAACCGGGGAGCTGTTTTTT. Filled out from reference TRBV14 and TRBJ2-2, the complete variable domain reads EAGVTQFPSHSVIEKGQTVTLRCDPISGHDNLYWYRRVMGKEIKFLLHFVKESKQDESGMPNNRFLAERTGGTYSTLKVQPAELEDSGVYFCASSPEAQGLRTGELFFGEGSRLTVL.

This clonotype was found many times. The chain is built from TRBV30 and TRBJ2-3; 8 bases line up with TRBD2. Trimming removed 2 bases from V and 5 bases from J; junction bases left unmatched: 6. This CDR3 region has 14 residues. In germline, CDR1 is GTSNPN, CDR2 SVGIG (reference sequence). The DNA for the CDR3 is TGTGCCTGGAGTACGGGAGGGCCTATAGATACGCAGTATTTT. Its translation is CAWSTGGPIDTQYF.

This clonotype was picked up many times. The rearrangement joins TRBV7-8 to TRBJ2-1; 8 nucleotides align to TRBD2. This CDR3 is 16 amino acids long. V lost 2 bases, J lost 7 bases, and 10 bases stayed unmatched. CDR1 is SGHVS and CDR2 is FQNEAQ in the germline V gene. The CDR3 sequence: CASSLRAGGTLNEQFF. CDR3 bases: TGTGCCAGCAGCTTAAGGGCGGGAGGTACCTTGAATGAGCAGTTCTTC.

This clonotype was seen ten or more times. This chain links TRBV9 with TRBJ2-7; D remains unclear. The CDR3 sequence is 12 residues long. The germline gives CDR1 SGDLS, CDR2 YYNGEE. With 4 bases removed from V and 6 bases from J, the gap between germline ends came to 11 bases. CDR3 sequence (DNA): TGTGCCAGCAGCCCGTTCAACGGCGAGCAGTACTTC. Translated, it gives CASSPFNGEQYF. Full variable domain (missing parts from reference TRBV9 and TRBJ2-7): DSGVTQTPKHLITATGQRVTLRCSPRSGDLSVYWYQQSLDQGLQFLIQYYNGEERAKGNILERFSAQQFPDLHSELNLSSLELGDSALYFCASSPFNGEQYFGPGTRLTVT.

The chain uses TRBV4-1 and TRBJ2-2, with TRBD2 matching 7 bases. V trimming: 4 bases; J trimming: 0 bases; junction bases outside the gene matches: 5. The CDR3 has 16 residues. CDR1 and CDR2 (germline): MGHRA, YSYEKL. CDR3 loop: CASSPGGRPNTGELFF. CDR3 nucleotides: TGCGCCAGCAGCCCCGGCGGGAGACCGAACACCGGGGAGCTGTTTTTT.

At least ten counts were recorded for this clonotype. This chain links TRBV28 with TRBJ2-7; D may correspond to TRBD1 or TRBD2 (7 bases each). Germline assignment: CDR1 MDHEN and CDR2 SYDVKM. The CDR3 extends over 14 amino acids. Trimming left V 10 bases short and J 2 bases short, with 18 bases between. Here the CDR3 DNA reads TGTGCCACCCAGTTCCCAGGGGGGGCCTACGAGCAGTACTTC. Protein product: CATQFPGGAYEQYF.

This clonotype was seen more than once but under ten times. V is TRBV29-1 and J is TRBJ1-2; no clear D gene. V lost 1 base to trimming and J lost 8 bases, with 8 bases between them. CDR1 SQVTM and CDR2 ANQGSEA come from the germline V gene. The CDR3 length is 11 residues. CDR3 amino acids: CSVEVTGGYTF. In DNA, the CDR3 is TGCAGCGTTGAAGTGACGGGGGGCTACACCTTC.

This clonotype has a handful of counts. The chain joins TRBV7-9 to TRBJ2-2; D is unresolved. The CDR3 has 18 amino acids. Deletions cut 3 bases from V and 0 bases from J, with 17 bases between. The germline V gene has CDR1 SEHNR and CDR2 FQNEAQ (reference sequence). CDR3 nucleotide sequence: TGTGCCAGCAGCTTCCCGACTGGACCTGACGCGAACACCGGGGAGCTGTTTTTT. This encodes CASSFPTGPDANTGELFF.

This clonotype showed up many times. The rearrangement links TRBV20-1 to TRBJ2-1, with 10 bases aligning to TRBD2. The CDR3 length is 14 residues. Trimming took 6 bases from V and 7 from J; bases not matched to a gene: 9. Germline V CDR1 and CDR2: DFQATT, SNEGSKA (reference sequence). Here the CDR3 reads CSAQLAGLLNEQFF. The CDR3 DNA follows: TGCAGTGCGCAACTAGCGGGATTATTAAATGAGCAGTTCTTC.

Many counts were recorded for this clonotype. The chain combines TRBV20-1 with TRBJ2-3; D may be TRBD1 or TRBD2 (6 bases each). V shed 0 bases and J shed 5 bases, with 15 bases lying between them. Germline lookup yields CDR1 DFQATT and CDR2 SNEGSKA (reference sequence). The CDR3 length is 15 residues. CDR3 sequence reads: CSARDLGGGGDTQYF. The CDR3 DNA reads as TGCAGTGCTAGAGATCTGGGCGGAGGGGGAGATACGCAGTATTTT.

In the case of this clonotype: A much larger clone lies one base from this, so it may be a read error. DNA of the CDR3: TGTGCCAGCAGTTCCCCCGGGGACCCAAGGGGCGGGGAGCTGCTTTTT. Translating gives CASSSPGDPRGGELLF. The V call is TRBV28, the J call TRBJ2-2; the D gene is possibly TRBD2 (6 bases). Germline V CDR1 and CDR2: MDHEN, SYDVKM. The CDR3 contains 16 residues.

Ten or more counts support this clonotype. The V and J genes are TRBV28 and TRBJ2-7; 9 bases are a match to TRBD1. The CDR3 extends over 15 amino acids. After removal of 8 bases from V and 4 bases from J, the junction contained 12 bases not matched to a gene. Germline V gene sequence: CDR1 MDHEN, CDR2 SYDVKM. CDR3 sequence (DNA): TGTGCCAGCGGAGATACAGGGGGCATTACGTACGAGCAGTACTTC. Its protein product is CASGDTGGITYEQYF.

This clonotype was seen at least ten times. The chain combines TRBV7-9 with TRBJ1-1; maybe TRBD1 (6 bases). Germline CDR1 is SEHNR and CDR2 is FQNEAQ (reference sequence). Trimming took 5 bases from V and 4 from J, leaving 11 bases between them. CDR3 length: 13 amino acids. The CDR3 loop is CASSPTGITEAFF. In DNA, the CDR3 is TGTGCCAGCAGCCCAACAGGGATCACTGAAGCTTTCTTT. Looking up the rest from reference TRBV7-9 and TRBJ1-1 gives the full variable domain: DTGVSQNPRHKITKRGQNVTFRCDPISEHNRLYWYRQTLGQGPEFLTYFQNEAQLEKSRLLSDRFSAERPKGSFSTLEIQRTEQGDSAMYLCASSPTGITEAFFGQGTRLTVV.

This rearrangement joins TRBV6-4 to TRBJ2-1, with 7 bases fitting TRBD1. There are 17 residues in the CDR3. The V gene's germline CDR1 is MRHNA and CDR2 SNTAGT. V lost 4 bases and J lost 7; bases outside the gene matches: 16. The CDR3 DNA follows: TGTGCCAGCAGTGTCTTCCCGCGTGACAGGGCGATAAATGAGCAGTTCTTC. Protein sequence: CASSVFPRDRAINEQFF.

This clonotype was counted ten times or more. The chain recombines TRBV2 with TRBJ2-1; 7 bases map to TRBD1. The V gene end was trimmed by 3 bases and the J gene end by 7 bases; junction bases not matched to a gene: 6. Germline values: CDR1 SNHLY, CDR2 FYNNEI. The CDR3 contains 14 residues. The DNA of the CDR3 is TGTGCCAGCAGTGACAACAGGGGTGGGAATGAGCAGTTCTTC. Encoded protein: CASSDNRGGNEQFF.

This clonotype was counted many times. V gene TRBV11-2 combines with J gene TRBJ2-3; the match to TRBD2 covers 9 bases. CDR1 SGHAT and CDR2 FQNNGV come from the germline V gene. V was pared by 4 bases and J by 2 bases, with 4 bases of the junction left unmatched. The CDR3 consists of 15 residues. Written as DNA, the CDR3 is TGTGCCAGCAGCTCAGTAGCGGGAGACACAGATACGCAGTATTTT. It yields the protein CASSSVAGDTDTQYF.

The rearrangement joins TRBV6-2 or TRBV6-3 to TRBJ2-7; 11 bases fit TRBD2. V dropped 6 bases and J dropped 2; count of bases not matched to a gene: 15. The CDR3 totals 18 residues. CDR1 is MNHEY and CDR2 is SVGEGT in the germline V gene. This chain's CDR3 is CASRPPGLAVRGAYEQYF. The CDR3 DNA sequence: TGTGCCAGCAGACCCCCGGGACTAGCGGTCCGGGGGGCCTACGAGCAGTACTTC.

This clonotype was seen ten or more times. The J gene is TRBJ2-5, the V gene TRBV7-3; 7 nucleotides agree with TRBD2. The CDR3 runs to 14 residues. Germline-derived CDR1 and CDR2 are SGHTA and FQGTGA. Trimming took 5 bases from V and 0 from J; bases not matched to a gene: 3. CDR3 bases: TGTGCCAGCAGCGCCACTAGCGACCAAGAGACCCAGTACTTC. Translated: CASSATSDQETQYF.

Many counts were recorded for this clonotype. J is TRBJ2-7 and V is TRBV7-2, with D maybe TRBD2 (5 bases). Deletions cut 4 bases from V and 2 bases from J, with 9 bases between. Germline V gene sequence: CDR1 SGHTA, CDR2 FQGNSA. The CDR3 length is 13 residues. CDR3 residues: CASSSTNTYEQYF. CDR3 coding DNA: TGTGCCAGCAGCTCGACTAATACCTACGAGCAGTACTTC.

The table lists this clonotype with a few counts. The V call is TRBV7-3, the J call TRBJ2-2; 7 bases fit TRBD2. The CDR3 spans 16 residues. V was pared by 5 bases and J by 4 bases, with 10 bases of the junction left unmatched. The germline V gene has CDR1 SGHTA and CDR2 FQGTGA. In DNA form, the CDR3 reads TGTGCCAGCAGCCCCGCCGGCGGGAGTCCCACCGGGGAGCTGTTTTTT. Its translation is CASSPAGGSPTGELFF.

The genes are TRBV18 and TRBJ2-2; no firm D call. Germline V gives CDR1 KGHSH, CDR2 LQKENI. Deletions cut 3 bases from V and 7 bases from J, with 15 bases between. CDR3 length: 15 amino acids. The CDR3 spells CASSPLGKAGGELFF. For the CDR3, the DNA is TGTGCCAGCTCACCCCTAGGAAAGGCCGGCGGGGAGCTGTTTTTT. The entire variable domain, with the rest obtained from reference TRBV18 and TRBJ2-2, is as follows: NAGVMQNPRHLVRRRGQEARLRCSPMKGHSHVYWYRQLPEEGLKFMVYLQKENIIDESGMPKERFSAEFPKEGPSILRIQQVVRGDSAAYFCASSPLGKAGGELFFGEGSRLTVL.

This clonotype has just a few counts. The genes are TRBV5-6 and TRBJ2-1; D is undetermined. CDR1 is SGHDT, CDR2 YYEEEE, per germline. The CDR3 has 15 amino acids. Between the trimmed V and J ends, which lost 1 base and 4 bases, there was a span of 12 bases. This CDR3 is CASSLLRLPYNEQFF. For the CDR3, the DNA is TGTGCCAGCAGCTTGTTGCGCCTTCCGTACAATGAGCAGTTCTTC. The entire variable domain, with the rest obtained from reference TRBV5-6 and TRBJ2-1, is as follows: DAGVTQSPTHLIKTRGQQVTLRCSPKSGHDTVSWYQQALGQGPQFIFQYYEEEERQRGNFPDRFSGHQFPNYSSELNVNALLLGDSALYLCASSLLRLPYNEQFFGPGTRLTVL.

This clonotype occurred many times. The gene calls are TRBV12-5 and TRBJ2-3; TRBD2 matches 7 bases. V dropped 1 base and J dropped 4; count of bases not matched to a gene: 8. The germline V gene encodes CDR1 LGHNT and CDR2 FRNRAP. The CDR3 is made up of 16 amino acids. The CDR3, as DNA: TGTGCTAGTGGTTTGGGGACTAGTTGGTCCGCAGATACGCAGTATTTT. Its translation: CASGLGTSWSADTQYF.

This clonotype was observed many times. This chain uses TRBV27 with TRBJ1-2; D perhaps matches TRBD1 (6 bases). The germline gives CDR1 MNHEY, CDR2 SMNVEV (reference sequence). Trimming stripped 6 bases from V and 5 bases from J, with 16 bases between. This CDR3 comprises 14 residues. In DNA, the CDR3 is TGTGCCAGCAGGGGGGACACCCAAGGATATGGCTACACCTTC. Residues: CASRGDTQGYGYTF.

This chain uses TRBV20-1 with TRBJ1-4; 8 nucleotides agree with TRBD1. V lost 3 bases to trimming and J lost 7 bases; unmatched junction nucleotides: 4. Germline CDR1 reads DFQATT; CDR2 reads SNEGSKA (reference sequence). This CDR3 spans 13 amino acids. In nucleotides, the CDR3 is TGCAGTGCTAGGGACAGGGCGGGTGAAAAACTGTTTTTT. The encoded protein is CSARDRAGEKLFF.

This clonotype appeared a few times. The germline gene is not matched at one end of the junction; a read error may be the cause. The chain joins TRBV5-1 to TRBJ2-3, with D possibly being TRBD2 (5 bases). Germline assignment: CDR1 SGHRS and CDR2 YFSETQ. CDR3 size: 16 residues. The chain's CDR3 is CAGSLETTGYTDTQYF. DNA for the CDR3: TGCGCCGGCAGCTTGGAGACTACCGGATACACAGATACGCAGTATTTT.

This clonotype occurred many times. This chain uses TRBV5-1 with TRBJ2-2, with 7 bases matching TRBD1. The CDR3 runs to 15 residues. J lost 2 bases, V lost 8 bases, and 9 bases had no gene match. Germline V gives CDR1 SGHRS, CDR2 YFSETQ. CDR3 nucleotide sequence: TGCGCCAGTTCTGACAGGGCGTCTAACACCGGGGAGCTGTTTTTT. Protein sequence: CASSDRASNTGELFF.